This entry features one TCR beta chain sequence. Its antigen is undetermined. Surgery cases with the highest brain T cell transcript signatures were chosen for sequencing. V lost 10 bases to trimming and J lost 3 bases; unmatched junction nucleotides: 12. The CDR3 is 14 residues long. The germline gives CDR1 MDHEN, CDR2 SYDVKM. This entry belongs to a study of brain T cells in children with intractable seizures. Study-level results: Patients' HCMV serostatus was unknown; virus specificity rests on CDR3 similarity alone.

Data came from immunoSEQ multiplex PCR; TCRdb stores just in-frame clones and leaves some out. The table lists roughly 23,000 clones, 85% to 95% of them singletons. The source was peripheral blood, collected at surgery. V usage is TRBV28 and J usage is TRBJ2-7; 7 nucleotides line up with TRBD1. This clonotype originated in a boy aged 10-17 years with focal cortical dysplasia and intractable seizures. The CDR3 region has the DNA TGTGCCACCAAGAAAGGGGGCCCCGGCTACGAGCAGTACTTC. Residues: CATKKGGPGYEQYF.